This T cell receptor beta chain was recorded in a study of blood T cell repertoires in COVID-19 (dated by TCRdb to 2019 to 2021). For the wider study: The collaborator samples originated in the United States, Italy and Spain and spanned the acute and convalescent phases of COVID-19. The prospective study material was composed of cDNA or gDNA derived from T cells, B-cell-depleted T cells, or PBMCs. Subjects who had been exposed to COVID-19, were actively infected with it, or had recovered from it provided the deeply sampled blood TCRbeta repertoires that made up the dataset. The repertoires were made available in a free public database intended to serve as a resource for research on the immune response to SARS-CoV-2. The samples were drawn from two sources: the first 160 participants of the ongoing ImmuneRACE study, and over 1,000 subjects contributed by 6 global collaborators. The sample metadata nearly always contained a de-identified subject ID, COVID-19 status, age in years and sex. Where HLA class I and class II types were available, the types were taken from metadata supplied by the sample provider, not from assay-based typing. Findings and caveats that apply to the study as a whole: The amount of clinical and demographic metadata varied by source and participant and was provided uncurated.

The immunoSEQ Assay, a bias-controlled multiplex PCR, was used to amplify TCRbeta CDR3 regions from genomic DNA. The paper's processing steps were these. Nucleated cell counts per sample were estimated from amplification of reference gene primers within the assay. Sequence reads were collapsed and filtered to measure the absolute abundance of every unique TCRbeta CDR3 rearrangement. For each sample, productive Simpson clonality was calculated as the square root of Simpson's diversity index across productive rearrangements. TCRdb carries this immuneACCESS record with in-frame sequences only. Its versions omit some clonotypes, under half of them owing to an unresolved V gene in the studies checked, with the rest unexplained. The V and J calls and clone size are taken from that table; D and trimming were inferred from the DNA. The sample includes some 330,000 clones, with approximately 88% observed a single time. The top ten hold roughly 4% of the sample.

Turning to this clone: The specificity of this receptor is unknown. Per-base quality was not reported, and no clone a single base away is much larger than it.

V ends up 0 bases short and J 3 bases short, with an unmatched junction base count of 3. The germline V gene gives CDR1 as LGHNA and CDR2 as YNFKEQ. The CDR3 starts with the cysteine, ends with the phenylalanine, and has 15 residues. Of all the DNA, just the CDR3 is kept, 45 bases in frame from base 1. The collaborating institutions used their own protocols to collect whole blood in K2EDTA tubes. For TCRbeta analysis, collaborator samples were shipped as frozen whole blood, as isolated PBMCs, or as DNA extracted from either sample type. Sequenced: peripheral blood. This TCR derives from a woman in her forties or fifties with active or convalescent COVID-19. Recombination linked TRBV4-2 to TRBJ1-2, with 8 bases matching TRBD1. The CDR3 in this case is CASSQDLTGDYGYTF. The DNA is as follows: TGTGCCAGCAGCCAAGACCTGACAGGGGACTATGGCTACACCTTC.